The TCR beta chain described here comes from a study of T-cell memory formation after mild COVID-19. Turning to this clonotype: Its antigen is not known.

Whole-study results and caveats: Day 15 to 85 contracting clones showed balanced CD4/CD8; later expanders leaned CD4+. Nothing showed for sure that second-wave clones peaking on day 37 were SARS-CoV-2 specific.

CDR1 is MNHEY, CDR2 SVGAGI, per germline. The CDR3 runs to 18 residues. V trimming: 0 bases; J trimming: 4 bases; junction bases outside the gene matches: 11. A single record per CDR3 protein comes from TCRdb applying MiXCR to the 5' RACE reads. There are under 450,000 distinct CDR3 sequences in the sample; roughly a quarter occur only once, and under 15% lies in the top ten. The clonotype was recovered from an adult woman who had mild COVID-19 (a few samples of this study predate the infection). Cell type and time point are not known. The sample taken for sequencing was PBMCs or a T cell subset sorted from them (not recorded which). The rearrangement joins TRBV6-5 to TRBJ2-5; TRBD1 aligns across 10 bases. CDR3 bases: TGTGCCAGCAGTTACTCGGCCGGGACAGGGGATTCAAGAGAGACCCAGTACTTC. It translates to CASSYSAGTGDSRETQYF.